Presented here are 14 T cell receptor beta chains from one specimen sequenced in a study of T cell responses to AZD1222 COVID-19 vaccine. Method: immunoSEQ multiplex PCR; TCRdb's copy keeps in-frame clones and lacks some. The sample lists around 84,000 clones, about 82% seen once, with 8.7% in the top ten. The material was peripheral blood, obtained on day 0 of AZD1222 vaccination. All receptors come from an adult in good health.

This clone came up once. The V gene is TRBV19, the J gene TRBJ2-3; TRBD1 matches at 12 bases. The germline V gene encodes CDR1 LNHDA and CDR2 SQIVND (reference sequence). V shed 8 bases and J 4 bases; nucleotides not matched to a gene: 7. This CDR3 region has 15 residues. The DNA for the CDR3 is TGTGCCAGTTCGACCGGGACAGGGGGCGCAGATACGCAGTATTTT. Translating it yields CASSTGTGGADTQYF.

This rearrangement joins TRBV5-5 to TRBJ2-5; the match to TRBD1 covers 7 bases. The CDR3 length is 13 residues. Unmatched junction bases numbered 6, after V lost 5 bases and J lost 5 bases. Germline assignment: CDR1 SGHKS and CDR2 YYEKEE (reference sequence). The CDR3 loop is CASRKTGSETQYF. CDR3 nucleotide sequence: TGTGCCAGCAGAAAGACAGGGTCGGAGACCCAGTACTTC.

In this sample, this clone turned up a few times. The identical CDR3 is also encoded by other nucleotide sequences in the sample. This sequence joins TRBV7-9 and TRBJ1-4; D may be TRBD1 (6 bases). Germline lookup yields CDR1 SEHNR and CDR2 FQNEAQ (reference sequence). The CDR3 extends over 14 amino acids. Trimming shortened V by 1 base and J by 5 bases, and 8 bases separated the two germline ends. CDR3 sequence: CASSLGQGNEKLFF. Here the CDR3 DNA reads TGTGCCAGCAGCTTAGGCCAGGGGAATGAAAAACTGTTTTTT.

This chain links TRBV4-3 with TRBJ2-3, with D tentatively TRBD1 (5 bases). V lost 0 bases to trimming and J lost 2 bases, with 12 bases between them. Germline V gene data show CDR1 as LGHNA and CDR2 as YSLEER. The CDR3 runs to 16 residues. The CDR3 region has the DNA TGCGCCAGCAGCCAAGATCGGGCGGACAACACAGATACGCAGTATTTT. Protein product: CASSQDRADNTDTQYF.

The V call is TRBV6-2 or TRBV6-3, the J call TRBJ2-1, with TRBD2 identical over 8 bases. CDR1 and CDR2 from the germline V gene are MNHEY and SVGEGT. CDR3 size: 16 residues. V trimming: 6 bases; J trimming: 5 bases; junction bases outside the gene matches: 12. The CDR3 reads CASSPAERERHNEQFF. CDR3 coding DNA: TGTGCCAGCAGCCCGGCCGAGCGGGAGCGGCACAATGAGCAGTTCTTC.

The chain couples TRBV4-3 to TRBJ1-5, with D hard to call. The CDR3 has 14 residues. Trimming left V 0 bases short and J 6 bases short, with 9 bases between. Germline loops: CDR1 LGHNA, CDR2 YSLEER. The CDR3 DNA reads TGCGCCAGCAGCCAAGATAATATCGTTCAGCCCCAGCATTTT. Translation: CASSQDNIVQPQHF.

The table lists this clone with a count of one. The V call is TRBV9, the J call TRBJ2-2; D gene uncertain. Trimming shortened V by 0 bases and J by 7 bases, and 7 bases separated the two germline ends. Germline-derived CDR1 and CDR2 are SGDLS and YYNGEE. The CDR3 consists of 13 residues. For the CDR3, the DNA is TGTGCCAGCAGCGTAGTGGGATTCGGGGAGCTGTTTTTT. This codes for CASSVVGFGELFF.

V gene TRBV5-1 combines with J gene TRBJ2-7, with 7 bases identical to TRBD1. CDR1 SGHRS and CDR2 YFSETQ come from the germline V gene. V lost 4 bases, J lost 5 bases, and 12 bases stayed unmatched. The CDR3 extends over 15 amino acids. CDR3 sequence reads: CASSVSGTVPNEQYF. CDR3 nucleotide sequence: TGCGCCAGCAGCGTATCCGGGACAGTACCCAACGAGCAGTACTTC.

Only a few counts were recorded for this clone. The chain carries TRBV5-6 and TRBJ1-6, with 9 bases identical to TRBD1. CDR1 and CDR2 from the germline V gene are SGHDT and YYEEEE. The CDR3 is 15 residues long. V lost 4 bases, J lost 3 bases, and 2 bases stayed unmatched. The CDR3 spells CASSLGQGYNSPLHF. In nucleotides, the CDR3 is TGTGCCAGCAGCCTGGGACAGGGCTATAATTCACCCCTCCACTTT.

This clone was seen more than once but under ten times. V is TRBV4-2 and J is TRBJ1-3; D is unresolved. Deletions cut 2 bases from V and 4 bases from J, with 6 bases between. The germline gives CDR1 LGHNA, CDR2 YNFKEQ. The CDR3 covers 13 residues. The CDR3 DNA follows: TGTGCCAGCAGCCAACCCAGGGGAAACACCATATATTTT. Protein sequence: CASSQPRGNTIYF.

The chain joins TRBV5-1 to TRBJ2-7; a weak D match, TRBD2 (5 bases). This CDR3 region has 16 residues. The germline V gene encodes CDR1 SGHRS and CDR2 YFSETQ. V lost 0 bases and J 3 bases, leaving 16 bases between the germline ends. For the CDR3, the DNA is TGCGCCAGCAGCTTGGCGACCAACCAAGCGGTCTACGAGCAGTACTTC. This translates into CASSLATNQAVYEQYF.

This chain joins TRBV5-1 and TRBJ2-7, with D possibly being TRBD1 (5 bases). This CDR3 has 14 residues. Trimming removed 2 bases at V and 2 bases at J, with 11 bases between. Germline CDR1 SGHRS, CDR2 YFSETQ. DNA for the CDR3: TGCGCCAGCAGCTTCAACAGGAAAACCTACGAGCAGTACTTC. As protein: CASSFNRKTYEQYF.

V gene TRBV7-3 combines with J gene TRBJ2-5; 9 bases are shared with TRBD1. Looked up from germline, CDR1 is SGHTA and CDR2 is FQGTGA. This CDR3 contains 15 residues. The trim removed 5 bases at V and 2 bases at J, leaving 6 bases unmatched. The chain's CDR3 is CASSAGQGLQETQYF. The CDR3 DNA follows: TGTGCCAGCAGCGCGGGACAGGGCCTTCAAGAGACCCAGTACTTC.

As for this clone: No DNA is shown, since the ends of the CDR3 on it are uncertain; the CDR3 is the one TCRdb lists. The CDR3 loop reads CASSISSAPAKNIQYF. The chain recombines TRBV19 with TRBJ2-4; TRBD2 is taken as the D call from the table, unchecked against the DNA. The CDR3 numbers 16 amino acids, ends counted. The germline gives CDR1 LNHDA, CDR2 SQIVND (reference sequence).